The 9 T cell receptor beta chains below were found in one sample sequenced in a study of cytomegalovirus exposure and HLA in healthy donors. 60 Vbeta and 13 Jbeta primers were used in PCR. The repertoire was sequenced with immunoSEQ multiplex PCR; TCRdb's copy has only in-frame clones and lacks some. The sample has around 150,000 clones; about four fifths are singletons. Sample: PBMCs. The receptors originated from a woman aged 30 to 39 in good health and CMV-seropositive.

This chain links TRBV13 with TRBJ2-2, with D unresolved. The CDR3 runs to 14 residues. Germline V gene sequence: CDR1 PRHDT, CDR2 FYEKMQ (reference sequence). Trimming took 2 bases from V and 2 from J, leaving 6 bases between them. The CDR3 reads CASSLTGNTGELFF. The CDR3, as DNA: TGTGCCAGCAGCTTAACCGGTAACACCGGGGAGCTGTTTTTT. Looking up the rest from reference TRBV13 and TRBJ2-2 gives the full variable domain: AAGVIQSPRHLIKEKRETATLKCYPIPRHDTVYWYQQGPGQDPQFLISFYEKMQSDKGSIPDRFSAQQFSDYHSELNMSSLELGDSALYFCASSLTGNTGELFFGEGSRLTVL.

The gene calls are TRBV5-8 and TRBJ1-5; D unresolved. The CDR3 contains 12 residues. Germline V gene data show CDR1 as SGHTS and CDR2 as YDEGEE. V gave up 4 bases and J gave up 5 bases, with 7 bases separating them. The CDR3, as DNA: TGTGCCAGCAGCCCCAGTTATCAGCCCCAGCATTTT. Protein sequence: CASSPSYQPQHF.

About this clone itself: This CDR3 is also generated by other DNA sequences in the sample. The chain links TRBV9 to TRBJ2-2, with no clear D. The CDR3 has 14 amino acids. Per germline, CDR1 SGDLS and CDR2 YYNGEE. V was clipped by 0 bases and J by 1 base, with 4 bases between them. The CDR3: CASSVGGNTGELFF. In DNA, the CDR3 is TGTGCCAGCAGCGTAGGAGGGAACACCGGGGAGCTGTTTTTT.

CDR3 sequence: CSTGQGAAIYNEQFF. CDR3 coding DNA: TGCAGCACCGGACAGGGGGCCGCTATTTACAATGAGCAGTTCTTC. V is TRBV29-1 and J is TRBJ2-1; 11 nucleotides match TRBD1. The V gene end was trimmed by 8 bases and the J gene end by 4 bases; junction bases not matched to a gene: 10. Germline values: CDR1 SQVTM, CDR2 ANQGSEA. The CDR3 is made up of 15 amino acids.

This chain uses TRBV6-6 with TRBJ2-3; a weak D match, TRBD1 (6 bases). The V gene lost 6 bases and the J gene lost 1 base, with 14 bases spanning the gap. The CDR3 is 15 residues long. Germline CDR1 reads MNHNY; CDR2 reads SVGAGI (reference sequence). The CDR3 sequence is CASSPVDSRTDTQYF. In DNA, the CDR3 is TGTGCCAGCAGCCCGGTGGACAGTCGCACAGATACGCAGTATTTT.

This chain connects TRBV9 to TRBJ1-3; 8 bases fit TRBD1. The CDR3 totals 15 residues. V gave up 4 bases and J gave up 0 bases; unmatched junction bases: 3. CDR1 SGDLS and CDR2 YYNGEE come from the germline V gene. The CDR3 is CASSRTGISGNTIYF. Here the CDR3 DNA reads TGTGCCAGCAGCAGGACAGGGATCTCTGGAAACACCATATATTTT.

The rearrangement uses TRBV9 and TRBJ1-1; TRBD1 aligns across 7 bases. The CDR3 covers 14 residues. Germline loops: CDR1 SGDLS, CDR2 YYNGEE. The junction had 6 bases not matched to a gene; V was cut back by 3 bases and J by 4 bases. CDR3 bases: TGTGCCAGCAGCGGAGGGGGCCGGGGCACTGAAGCTTTCTTT. Protein sequence: CASSGGGRGTEAFF. Filled out from reference TRBV9 and TRBJ1-1, the complete variable domain reads DSGVTQTPKHLITATGQRVTLRCSPRSGDLSVYWYQQSLDQGLQFLIQYYNGEERAKGNILERFSAQQFPDLHSELNLSSLELGDSALYFCASSGGGRGTEAFFGQGTRLTVV.

In this sample, this clone turned up once. This chain connects TRBV6-1 to TRBJ2-2; TRBD1 matches at 9 bases. J gave up 4 bases and V 6 bases, and 6 bases lay outside the gene matches. Germline V gene data show CDR1 as MNHNS and CDR2 as SASEGT. CDR3 length equals 15 residues. CDR3 coding DNA: TGTGCCAGCAGCAAAACGACAGGGGGCACCGGGGAGCTGTTTTTT. Translated, it gives CASSKTTGGTGELFF.

V gene TRBV7-9 combines with J gene TRBJ1-2, with D maybe TRBD1 (5 bases). Germline V CDR1 and CDR2: SEHNR, FQNEAQ (reference sequence). V lost 2 bases and J 1 base, leaving 11 bases between the germline ends. This CDR3 comprises 15 residues. The CDR3 loop reads CASSLFGGVNYGYTF. In DNA form, the CDR3 reads TGTGCCAGCAGCTTATTTGGAGGGGTTAACTATGGCTACACCTTC.